Each of the 7 T cell receptor beta chains below was sequenced from the same sample in a study of shared clonotypes between healthy human individuals. Some clones are missing from TCRdb's copy, which holds only in-frame ones; the method was immunoSEQ multiplex PCR. The data show under 600,000 clones, roughly four fifths seen once. The material sequenced was PBMCs. Receptors originate from a woman aged 40 to 49 in good health. Some clones in this sample may be carry-over from other donors' samples.

This clone was counted once. This chain uses TRBV19 with TRBJ2-6, with D perhaps given as TRBD1 or TRBD2 (6 bases each). Germline V CDR1 and CDR2: LNHDA, SQIVND (reference sequence). This CDR3 has 17 amino acids. The V end was cut by 3 bases, the J end by 0 bases, with 12 bases between. This chain's CDR3 is CASSIGGANSGANVLTF. The DNA for the CDR3 is TGTGCCAGTAGTATCGGGGGCGCCAACTCTGGGGCCAACGTCCTGACTTTC.

J is TRBJ2-1 and V is TRBV28; D remains unclear. The CDR3 contains 13 residues. Germline CDR1 MDHEN, CDR2 SYDVKM. The germline V and J ends were trimmed by 6 bases and 10 bases, with 16 bases remaining between them. CDR3 residues: CASSPSIGGEQFF. CDR3 DNA: TGTGCCAGCAGCCCCTCCATTGGCGGAGAGCAGTTCTTC. The full variable domain, completed using reference TRBV28 and TRBJ2-1, is DVKVTQSSRYLVKRTGEKVFLECVQDMDHENMFWYRQDPGLGLRLIYFSYDVKMKEKGDIPEGYSVSREKKERFSLILESASTNQTSMYLCASSPSIGGEQFFGPGTRLTVL.

V is TRBV28 and J is TRBJ1-4; maybe TRBD1 (5 bases). Germline-derived CDR1 and CDR2 are MDHEN and SYDVKM. The CDR3 is made up of 19 amino acids. The V gene lost 8 bases and the J gene lost 5 bases, with 30 bases spanning the gap. The CDR3 protein is CASRGWGGSGATENEKLFF. The CDR3, as DNA: TGTGCCAGCCGGGGATGGGGGGGTTCCGGAGCGACAGAAAATGAAAAACTGTTTTTT.

This sequence joins TRBV4-3 and TRBJ1-4; D gene ambiguous. The CDR3 covers 15 residues. Trimming left V 0 bases short and J 8 bases short, with 13 bases between. Germline CDR1 reads LGHNA; CDR2 reads YSLEER. The CDR3, as DNA: TGCGCCAGCAGCCAAGACCTTATTCGTAAGGAAAAACTGTTTTTT. It codes for CASSQDLIRKEKLFF.

This clone was seen once. The V and J genes are TRBV28 and TRBJ1-5; D gene ambiguous. This CDR3 is built from 14 residues. V dropped 7 bases and J dropped 4 bases, with 14 bases sitting between them. CDR1 is MDHEN, CDR2 SYDVKM, per germline. The CDR3 spells CASKGMEWNQPQHF. CDR3 coding DNA: TGTGCCAGCAAGGGCATGGAGTGGAATCAGCCCCAGCATTTT.

The chain employs TRBV7-2 and TRBJ2-5, with 11 bases matching TRBD2. Germline CDR1 is SGHTA and CDR2 is FQGNSA. V gave up 4 bases and J gave up 14 bases; unmatched junction bases: 12. The CDR3 extends over 14 amino acids. In DNA form, the CDR3 reads TGTGCCAGCAGCTCCGTAGCGGGAGGGCCGAACGGATACTTC. Translating gives CASSSVAGGPNGYF. The full variable domain, rest sourced from reference TRBV7-2 and TRBJ2-5, is GAGVSQSPSNKVTEKGKDVELRCDPISGHTALYWYRQSLGQGLEFLIYFQGNSAPDKSGLPSDRFSAERTGGSVSTLTIQRTQQEDSAVYLCASSSVAGGPNGYFGPGTRLLVL.

This CDR3 reads CASSPGQGAPGEQYF. The CDR3 bases are TGTGCCAGCTCACCAGGGCAGGGGGCGCCGGGGGAGCAGTACTTC. The chain links TRBV18 to TRBJ2-7; 8 nucleotides align to TRBD1. V dropped 2 bases and J dropped 7; count of bases not matched to a gene: 10. From germline, CDR1 is KGHSH and CDR2 LQKENI. This CDR3 is 15 amino acids long.